This T cell receptor beta chain is from a study of cytomegalovirus exposure and HLA in healthy donors. Notes on the study in general: Analyzed later, association rates of TCRs varied across HLA loci, with DRB1 most and HLA-C fewest.

Note on this clone: The antigen remains undetermined.

With 60 Vbeta and 13 Jbeta primers, the PCR was carried out. Produced via immunoSEQ multiplex PCR; TCRdb's table is partial and in-frame only. The sample gives 150,000 to 200,000 clones, approximately 80% of which show up once; 0.098% is in the top ten. The V gene lost 4 bases and the J gene lost 2 bases, with 11 bases spanning the gap. Germline V gene sequence: CDR1 MNHEY, CDR2 SMNVEV (reference sequence). The CDR3 length is 14 residues. The sequencing input was PBMCs. The origin of this receptor is a boy between 2 and 10 years old in good health and CMV-seronegative. The rearrangement joins TRBV27 to TRBJ2-5; no definite D call. The CDR3 region has the DNA TGTGCCAGCAGTTCCTCTATCTGGCAAGAGACCCAGTACTTC. Its translation is CASSSSIWQETQYF.